This TCR beta chain was identified in a study of T cells after yellow fever vaccination. For the study at large: SMART-Seq v4 Ultra Low Input handled preparation of low-cell-number fractions.

The length of the CDR3 is 16 residues. Trimming pared 5 bases from V and 1 base from J, leaving 18 bases between. General study results and limits: FACS-sorted repertoires could harbor abundant contaminating bulk-population clonotypes. The CD4 compartment and the CD8 compartment contained a small share of clonotypes in common.

A universal primer site and UMIs were added as TCR cDNA was made by 5'RACE template switching. TCRdb analysed the 5' RACE reads with MiXCR anew, one entry per CDR3 protein. The repertoire holds more than 200,000 distinct CDR3 sequences, with more than 3.5% as singletons. In this sample, this clonotype turned up many times. What it binds is unknown. The specimen was PBMCs, collected 15 days after the yellow fever booster vaccination. This rearrangement joins TRBV12-3 or TRBV12-4 to TRBJ2-7; weak D call: TRBD1 (5 bases). The origin of this receptor is a man between 18 and 29 years old who received the YFV17D yellow fever vaccine. CDR3 sequence (DNA): TGTGCCAGCAGTCTACTTACAGGCTACCGATCCTACGAGCAGTACGTC. As protein: CASSLLTGYRSYEQYV.